Listed here are 10 T cell receptor beta chains from one sample, sequenced in a study of CD8 T cells in Susac syndrome (dated by TCRdb to about 2019). The receptor library was made with the immunoSEQ multiplex PCR assay. RNA was extracted using the RNeasy kit, and about 0.45 to 1 ug of the RNA was reverse transcribed with random hexamers. TCRdb passed the public sequencing reads through fastp at Q25 and MiXCR, retaining productive beta sequences. Each entry merges the rows of one CDR3 protein and shows their most common DNA and genes. Present in this sample are 130,000 or so distinct CDR3 sequences, approximately 89% of which were seen just once. About 0.23% of the sample belongs to the ten largest clones. The specimen was CD8+ T cells from PBMCs. These receptors all come from a human donor with multiple sclerosis.

This chain connects TRBV27 to TRBJ2-7; no reliable D call. V was trimmed by 2 bases and J by 4 bases, leaving 18 bases between them. CDR1 MNHEY and CDR2 SMNVEV come from the germline V gene (reference sequence). The CDR3 length is 16 residues. CDR3 sequence (DNA): TGTGCCAGCAGTTTAGGGCCACCTCCATACTCTTACGAGCAGTACTTC. Its protein product is CASSLGPPPYSYEQYF.

The chain uses TRBV2 and TRBJ2-6, with D unresolved. This CDR3 has 14 residues. V lost 10 bases to trimming and J lost 2 bases, with 12 bases between them. Germline CDR1 is SNHLY and CDR2 is FYNNEI. The CDR3 here is CATTRSPGANVLTF. CDR3 DNA: TGTGCCACAACCCGGAGTCCTGGGGCCAACGTCCTGACTTTC. Based on the CDR3 plus reference TRBV2 and TRBJ2-6, the full variable domain is EPEVTQTPSHQVTQMGQEVILRCVPISNHLYFYWYRQILGQKVEFLVSFYNNEISEKSEIFDDQFSVERPDGSNFTLKIRSTKLEDSAMYFCATTRSPGANVLTFGAGSRLTVL.

The chain recombines TRBV9 with TRBJ2-2; D is unresolved. This CDR3 is built from 18 residues. The germline gives CDR1 SGDLS, CDR2 YYNGEE. The V and J ends lost 0 bases and 7 bases respectively, with 22 bases between them. CDR3 nucleotides: TGTGCCAGCAGCGTAGTAGGGTCTCCGGTTTGGTTGGGCGGGGAGCTGTTTTTT. This sequence encodes CASSVVGSPVWLGGELFF.

The chain carries TRBV6-5 and TRBJ1-3; a possible D gene is TRBD1 (6 bases). The CDR3 loop spans 14 amino acids. V lost 8 bases and J lost 8, with 19 bases in between. Germline V gene sequence: CDR1 MNHEY, CDR2 SVGAGI. CDR3 residues: CASGLDGEGDTIYF. CDR3 sequence (DNA): TGTGCCAGCGGTCTTGACGGCGAGGGGGACACCATATATTTT.

J is TRBJ2-2 and V is TRBV19; weak D call: TRBD2 (6 bases). This CDR3 contains 13 residues. Germline assignment: CDR1 LNHDA and CDR2 SQIVND (reference sequence). V lost 3 bases and J lost 6, with 8 bases in between. The CDR3 loop reads CASSISSAGELFF. The DNA for the CDR3 is TGTGCCAGTAGTATTTCTAGCGCCGGGGAGCTGTTTTTT.

The rearrangement joins TRBV19 to TRBJ2-5, with D uncertain. The CDR3 sequence is 11 residues long. V was cut by 6 bases and J by 1 base, with 3 bases left in between. The germline V gene has CDR1 LNHDA and CDR2 SQIVND (reference sequence). CDR3 nucleotide sequence: TGTGCCAGTAGGTTCCAAGAGACCCAGTACTTC. Amino acids: CASRFQETQYF.

This sequence joins TRBV5-6 and TRBJ1-2; no clear D gene. Germline lookup yields CDR1 SGHDT and CDR2 YYEEEE. The CDR3 loop spans 13 amino acids. Trimming took 3 bases from V and 7 from J, leaving 13 bases between them. The CDR3 DNA follows: TGTGCCAGCAGCTCAACCAACAGTCCTGGCTACACCTTC. It yields the protein CASSSTNSPGYTF.

This rearrangement joins TRBV30 to TRBJ1-2; D perhaps matches TRBD1 (5 bases). CDR1 is GTSNPN and CDR2 is SVGIG in the germline V gene (reference sequence). The length of the CDR3 is 11 residues. V lost 5 bases and J 8 bases, leaving 12 bases between the germline ends. As DNA, the CDR3 is TGTGCCTGGGACGGAGGGGCCGGCTACACCTTC. This encodes CAWDGGAGYTF.

The count of this clonotype is one. CDR3 loop: CASINPGKTEAFF. CDR3 DNA sequence: TGTGCCAGTATTAATCCAGGGAAGACTGAAGCTTTCTTT. This chain connects TRBV19 to TRBJ1-1; a weak D match, TRBD1 (5 bases). This CDR3 contains 13 residues. Germline loops: CDR1 LNHDA, CDR2 SQIVND (reference sequence). V lost 7 bases and J 5 bases, leaving 14 bases between the germline ends.

The chain links TRBV2 to TRBJ1-1; tentatively, D is TRBD1 (5 bases). Per germline, CDR1 SNHLY and CDR2 FYNNEI. V lost 6 bases and J lost 2, with 13 bases in between. This CDR3 region has 14 residues. The CDR3 sequence: CASRPGGGNTEAFF. CDR3 nucleotide sequence: TGTGCCAGCAGGCCCGGCGGGGGAAACACTGAAGCTTTCTTT.